This is a list of T cell receptor beta chains from one sample in a study of blood T cell repertoires in COVID-19. Profiled with immunoSEQ multiplex PCR; TCRdb holds only in-frame clones, not every one. The sample records fewer than 350,000 clones, roughly 85% being singletons. The source material was PBMCs or T cells enriched from blood (not recorded which). The source of these receptors is a woman in her 30s who had been exposed to COVID-19. Each CDR3 is given with its conserved first and last residue. D genes are given only for firm matches. Size tells how often a clone was seen (once, few, many) or the class of an expanded clone, and some rows leave it out.

d_call | clone_size | cdr3_length | j_call | v_call | cdr3_nt | cdr3_aa
- | - | 15 | TRBJ2-2 | TRBV7-3 | TGTGCCAGCAGCCATTCACAGGGGAACACCGGGGAGCTGTTTTTT | CASSHSQGNTGELFF
TRBD2 | - | 13 | TRBJ2-3 | TRBV28 | TGTGCCAGCAAGCGGGGGCCCACAGATACGCAGTATTTT | CASKRGPTDTQYF
TRBD1 | many | 15 | TRBJ1-1 | TRBV7-9 | TGTGCCAGCAGCCTGTCGACAGGGGGTAGCACTGAAGCTTTCTTT | CASSLSTGGSTEAFF
- | - | 18 | TRBJ1-3 | TRBV10-3 | TGTGCCATCAGTGTAGGGTTGGCCCGACAGGAAGCTGGAAACACCATATATTTT | CAISVGLARQEAGNTIYF
- | - | 15 | TRBJ2-6 | TRBV19 | TGTGCCAGTCGAGACGGGGGCTCTGGGGCCAACGTCCTGACTTTC | CASRDGGSGANVLTF
TRBD1 | once | 15 | TRBJ1-2 | TRBV4-3 | TGCGCCAGCAGCTCAAGCGCAGGGGGAAACTATGGCTACACCTTC | CASSSSAGGNYGYTF
- | - | 14 | TRBJ1-1 | TRBV5-4 | TGTGCCAGCAGCTTGACAGGGTCGAACACTGAAGCTTTCTTT | CASSLTGSNTEAFF
TRBD2 | - | 15 | TRBJ2-1 | TRBV6-1 | TGTGCCAGCAGTGAACTAGCGGGAGCCTACAATGAGCAGTTCTTC | CASSELAGAYNEQFF
TRBD2 | - | 19 | TRBJ2-5 | TRBV2 | TGTGCCAGCAGTGAGAAGGGGACCGGACTAGCGGGAGAAGTAGAGACCCAGTACTTC | CASSEKGTGLAGEVETQYF
TRBD2 | - | 14 | TRBJ2-7 | TRBV6-5 | TGTGCCAGCAACCACCCGGGAGGACCCTACGAGCAGTACTTC | CASNHPGGPYEQYF
- | - | 12 | TRBJ2-5 | TRBV6-5 | TGTGCCAGCAGCGAGAACCGAGAGACCCAGTACTTC | CASSENRETQYF
- | few | 12 | TRBJ2-7 | TRBV2 | TGTGCCAGCACCCTGCCACCTAACGAGCAGTACTTC | CASTLPPNEQYF
- | few | 15 | TRBJ2-4 | TRBV5-1 | TGCGCCAGCAGCTTGGGGGCGGGAGCCAAAAACATTCAGTACTTC | CASSLGAGAKNIQYF
TRBD2 | few | 17 | TRBJ2-3 | TRBV15 | TGTGCCACCAGCGGGAGTGAGGGAAGCGGGAGGGCCGTGGCGCAGTATTTT | CATSGSEGSGRAVAQYF
TRBD1 | once | 12 | TRBJ2-3 | TRBV28 | TGTGCCAGCAGTGTGACAGGGGATACGCAGTATTTT | CASSVTGDTQYF
TRBD2 | - | 16 | TRBJ2-1 | TRBV5-1 | TGCGCCAGCAGCCTCGAAGCGGGGAGCTCCTACAATGAGCAGTTCTTC | CASSLEAGSSYNEQFF
TRBD2 | - | 15 | TRBJ2-1 | TRBV7-9 | TGTGCCAGCAGCTCTAGCGGGGGCCTCTACAATGAGCAGTTCTTC | CASSSSGGLYNEQFF
- | - | 15 | TRBJ1-6 | TRBV28 | TGTGCCAGCAGTTTTATGTTGGGCAGAAATTCACCCCTCCACTTT | CASSFMLGRNSPLHF
- | - | 16 | TRBJ2-1 | TRBV27 | TGTGCCAGCAGCCTTCAGGAGGGGCGTACCTACAATGAGCAGTTCTTC | CASSLQEGRTYNEQFF
- | - | 11 | TRBJ1-1 | TRBV4-2 | TGTGCCAGCAGGCGACAGGATGAAGCTTTCTTT | CASRRQDEAFF
- | - | 13 | TRBJ1-2 | TRBV15 | TGTGCCACCAGCAGTGGCGCAGGGTATGGCTACACCTTC | CATSSGAGYGYTF
- | once | 11 | TRBJ1-2 | TRBV7-9 | TGTGCCAGCAGCGAAACGGAGGGCTACACCTTC | CASSETEGYTF
TRBD2 | - | 18 | TRBJ2-7 | TRBV27 | TGTGCCAGCACTCTATGCAGCGGGAGACGTTCCCGAAACTACGAGCAGTACTTC | CASTLCSGRRSRNYEQYF
- | few | 14 | TRBJ2-5 | TRBV15 | TGTGCCACCAGCAGAGGGAGGAGGGAAGAGACCCAGTACTTC | CATSRGRREETQYF
- | - | 14 | TRBJ1-1 | TRBV6-5 | TGTGCCAGCAGTTACTCGAGCGCCAACACTGAAGCTTTCTTT | CASSYSSANTEAFF
- | - | 16 | TRBJ1-2 | TRBV5-4 | TGTGCCAGCAGCATAGACCTGGGGGGGGACCTCTATGGCTACACCTTC | CASSIDLGGDLYGYTF
- | - | 15 | TRBJ2-1 | TRBV7-3 | TGTGCCAGCAGCCCTCTAGCGAGCTCCTACAATGAGCAGTTCTTC | CASSPLASSYNEQFF
TRBD1 | few | 15 | TRBJ2-1 | TRBV6-5 | TGTGCCAGCAGATTAGACAGGGCTTCCTACAATGAGCAGTTCTTC | CASRLDRASYNEQFF
- | - | 13 | TRBJ1-2 | TRBV5-4 | TGTGCCAGCAGCAAAAGTAACTACTATGGCTACACCTTC | CASSKSNYYGYTF
TRBD2 | - | 17 | TRBJ2-5 | TRBV6-2/TRBV6-3 | TGTGCCAGCAGTTCAATAGGACTAGCGGGGGACAAAGAGACCCAGTACTTC | CASSSIGLAGDKETQYF
- | - | 14 | TRBJ1-2 | TRBV18 | TGTGCCAGCTCACCACGGGCAGCCGGGGGAGGCTACACCTTC | CASSPRAAGGGYTF
TRBD1 | once | 15 | TRBJ2-1 | TRBV2 | TGTGCCAGCAGTGAAGGGCAGGGGGCTAACAATGAGCAGTTCTTC | CASSEGQGANNEQFF
- | - | 14 | TRBJ1-2 | TRBV19 | TGTGCCAGTAGTATAGTCGGGGGTGGCTATGGCTACACCTTC | CASSIVGGGYGYTF
- | - | 13 | TRBJ2-7 | TRBV7-8 | TGTGCCAGCAGCTTACGACAGAAGGGCGAGCAGTACTTC | CASSLRQKGEQYF
TRBD1 | - | 18 | TRBJ1-2 | TRBV28 | TGTGCCAGCAGCGTAGCGCCGGGACAGGGGGCTCGTATGGGTGGCTACACCTTC | CASSVAPGQGARMGGYTF
TRBD1 | - | 16 | TRBJ1-2 | TRBV5-1 | TGCGCCAGCAGCTTGGACAGGGGGACCACTAACTATGGCTACACCTTC | CASSLDRGTTNYGYTF
TRBD2 | - | 13 | TRBJ2-1 | TRBV25-1 | TGTGCCAGCAGTGTTGGCGGGAGCCATGAGCAGTTCTTC | CASSVGGSHEQFF
TRBD1 | once | 14 | TRBJ2-7 | TRBV14 | TGTGCCAGCAGCCTGACAGGGGGTAAAAACGAGCAGTACTTC | CASSLTGGKNEQYF
- | - | 13 | TRBJ1-2 | TRBV10-3 | TGTGCCATCAGTGAGTACAGGAACTATGGCTACACCTTC | CAISEYRNYGYTF
TRBD2 | - | 16 | TRBJ2-7 | TRBV5-1 | TGCGCCAGCAGCTTGTCCGGGACTAGCGGGAGTCGCGAGCAGTACTTC | CASSLSGTSGSREQYF
- | - | 12 | TRBJ1-1 | TRBV28 | TGTGCCAGCTTGGTGGAGGGCACTGAAGCTTTCTTT | CASLVEGTEAFF
TRBD1 | - | 17 | TRBJ2-3 | TRBV24-1 | TGTGCCACCAGTGATCGGAGGAGAGGACAGGGCACAGATACGCAGTATTTT | CATSDRRRGQGTDTQYF
- | - | 17 | TRBJ1-6 | TRBV4-3 | TGCGCCAGCAGCCAAGATCAGAGCGGGACCGTACCATTCCCCCTCCACTTT | CASSQDQSGTVPFPLHF
- | - | 17 | TRBJ1-6 | TRBV27 | TGTGCCAGCAGTTTATATCGGGGAGGGAGGACGAGTTCACCCCTCCACTTT | CASSLYRGGRTSSPLHF
TRBD1 | - | 13 | TRBJ2-7 | TRBV11-2 | TGTGCCAGCAGCCCGGACAGGGGATACGAGCAGTACTTC | CASSPDRGYEQYF